This T cell receptor (beta chain) was sequenced for a study of early T cells in non-severe SARS-CoV-2 infection. Overall study: Sequencing of unsorted whole blood was done on bulk RNA, leaving chains unpaired.

Individual cDNA molecules each received unique molecular identifiers attached to them. Each CDR3 protein gets one entry after TCRdb re-called the 5' RACE reads with MiXCR. Of around 80,000 distinct CDR3 sequences in the sample, roughly 13% were seen once. Study-level findings and limits: Reliance on VDJdb matching favored anti-spike CD8 responses; private and CD4 specificities were missed.

This clonotype has only a few counts. Antigen unknown. The CDR3 spans 18 residues. The germline V gene has CDR1 SGHNT and CDR2 YYREEE (reference sequence). Trimming cost V 4 bases and J 1 base; bases outside gene matches: 7. This chain joins TRBV5-4 and TRBJ2-3, with TRBD2 identical over 15 bases. Sample: whole blood. This clonotype was sampled from an adult who was a healthcare worker with PCR-confirmed SARS-CoV-2 infection or an uninfected control (not recorded which). The CDR3 here is CASSRGLAGGLGTDTQYF. The CDR3 nucleotides read TGTGCCAGCAGCCGCGGACTAGCGGGGGGGTTGGGCACAGATACGCAGTATTTT.